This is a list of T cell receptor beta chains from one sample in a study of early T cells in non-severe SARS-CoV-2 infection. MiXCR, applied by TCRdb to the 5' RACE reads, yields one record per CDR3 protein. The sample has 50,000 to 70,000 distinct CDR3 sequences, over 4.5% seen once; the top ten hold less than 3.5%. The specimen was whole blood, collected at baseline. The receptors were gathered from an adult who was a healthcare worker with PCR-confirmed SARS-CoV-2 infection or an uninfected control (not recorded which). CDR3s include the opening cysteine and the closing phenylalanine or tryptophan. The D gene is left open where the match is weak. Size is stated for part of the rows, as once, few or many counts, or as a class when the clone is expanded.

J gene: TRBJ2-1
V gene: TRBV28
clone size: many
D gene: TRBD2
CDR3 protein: CASSLSGTSGRQFF
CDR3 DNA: TGTGCCAGCAGTTTATCGGGCACTAGCGGGAGGCAGTTCTTC

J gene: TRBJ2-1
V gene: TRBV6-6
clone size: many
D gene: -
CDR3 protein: CASSYPQGNNEQFF
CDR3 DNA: TGTGCCAGCAGTTACCCCCAGGGGAACAATGAGCAGTTCTTC

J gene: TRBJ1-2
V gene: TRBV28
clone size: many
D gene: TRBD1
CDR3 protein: CASSWGDRGNYGYTF
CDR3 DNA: TGTGCCAGCAGTTGGGGTGACAGGGGTAACTATGGCTACACCTTC

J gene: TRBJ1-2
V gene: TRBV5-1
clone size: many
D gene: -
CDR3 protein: CASSLGQNYGYTF
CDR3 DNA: TGCGCCAGCAGCTTGGGACAGAACTATGGCTACACCTTC

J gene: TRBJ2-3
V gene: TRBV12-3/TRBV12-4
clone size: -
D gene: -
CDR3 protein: CASSTRGYGDTQYF
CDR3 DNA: TGTGCCAGCAGCACCAGAGGCTATGGAGATACGCAGTATTTT

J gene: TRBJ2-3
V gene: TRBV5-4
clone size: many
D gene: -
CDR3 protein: CASSPTTDTQYF
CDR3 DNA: TGTGCCAGCAGCCCGACTACAGATACGCAGTATTTT

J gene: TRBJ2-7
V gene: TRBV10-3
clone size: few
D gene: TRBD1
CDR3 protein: CAISGQGSEQYF
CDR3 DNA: TGTGCCATCAGTGGACAGGGCTCCGAGCAGTACTTC

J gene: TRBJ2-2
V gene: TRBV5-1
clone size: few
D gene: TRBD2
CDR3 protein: CASRSGTSGNTGELFF
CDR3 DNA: TGCGCCAGCAGATCCGGGACTAGCGGGAACACCGGGGAGCTGTTTTTT

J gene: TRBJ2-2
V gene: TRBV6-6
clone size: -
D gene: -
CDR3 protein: CASSYLGGLAGELFF
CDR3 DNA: TGTGCCAGCAGTTATCTTGGCGGGTTGGCCGGGGAGCTGTTTTTT

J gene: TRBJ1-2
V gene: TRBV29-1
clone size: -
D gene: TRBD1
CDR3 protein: CSVPQRSQTGLYGYTF
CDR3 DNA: TGCAGCGTTCCTCAGAGGTCCCAGACAGGGCTCTATGGCTACACCTTC

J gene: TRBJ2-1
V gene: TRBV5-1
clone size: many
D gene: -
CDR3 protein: CASSLAPNNEQFF
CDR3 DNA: TGCGCCAGCAGCTTGGCCCCCAACAATGAGCAGTTCTTC

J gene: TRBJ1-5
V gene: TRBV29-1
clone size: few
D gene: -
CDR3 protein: CSVIQGNQPQHF
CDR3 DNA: TGCAGCGTTATACAGGGAAATCAGCCCCAGCATTTT

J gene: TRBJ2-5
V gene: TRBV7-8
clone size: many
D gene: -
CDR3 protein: CASSLAVSSQETQYF
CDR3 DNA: TGTGCCAGCAGCTTAGCGGTCAGCAGCCAAGAGACCCAGTACTTC

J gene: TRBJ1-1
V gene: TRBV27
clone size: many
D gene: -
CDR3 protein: CASSFFGHKRDTEAFF
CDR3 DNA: TGTGCCAGCAGTTTCTTTGGGCATAAAAGAGACACTGAAGCTTTCTTT

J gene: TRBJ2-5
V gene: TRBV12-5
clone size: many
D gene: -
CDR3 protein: CASGLGKETQYF
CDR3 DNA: TGTGCTAGTGGTTTGGGAAAAGAGACCCAGTACTTC

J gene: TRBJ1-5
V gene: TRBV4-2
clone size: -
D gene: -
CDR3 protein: CASSQEQGQGYQPQHF
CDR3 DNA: TGTGCCAGCAGCCAAGAGCAAGGGCAGGGATATCAGCCCCAGCATTTT

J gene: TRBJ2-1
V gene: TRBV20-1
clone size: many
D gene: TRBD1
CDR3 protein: CSARYRGTLNEQFF
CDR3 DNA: TGCAGTGCTAGATACAGGGGGACCCTCAATGAGCAGTTCTTC

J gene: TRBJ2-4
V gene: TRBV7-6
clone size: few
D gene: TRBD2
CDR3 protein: CASSSQPSGYSKNIQYF
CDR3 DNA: TGTGCCAGCAGCTCGCAACCTAGCGGGTATTCCAAAAACATTCAGTACTTC

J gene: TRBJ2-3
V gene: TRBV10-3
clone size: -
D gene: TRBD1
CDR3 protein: CAISLGQEWDTQYF
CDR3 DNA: TGTGCCATCAGTTTGGGACAGGAGTGGGATACGCAGTATTTT

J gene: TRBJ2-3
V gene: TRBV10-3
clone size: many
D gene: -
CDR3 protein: CAIKGRGSDTQYF
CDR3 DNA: TGTGCCATCAAGGGGCGGGGTTCAGATACGCAGTATTTT

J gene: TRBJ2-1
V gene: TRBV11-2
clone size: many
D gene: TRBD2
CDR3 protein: CASRSPRPGLAGGGYEQFF
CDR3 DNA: TGTGCCAGCAGATCGCCAAGACCGGGACTAGCGGGAGGGGGTTATGAGCAGTTCTTC

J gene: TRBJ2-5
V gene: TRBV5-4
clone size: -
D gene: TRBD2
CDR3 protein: CASSARGSGRARETQYF
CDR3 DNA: TGTGCCAGCAGCGCACGTGGTAGCGGGAGGGCCCGGGAGACCCAGTACTTC

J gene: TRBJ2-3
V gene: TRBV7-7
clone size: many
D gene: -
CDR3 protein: CASSSGQGTDTQYF
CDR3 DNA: TGTGCCAGCAGCTCTGGGCAGGGCACAGATACGCAGTATTTT

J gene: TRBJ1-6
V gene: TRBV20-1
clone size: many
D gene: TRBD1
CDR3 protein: CGTVPNSPLHF
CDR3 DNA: TGCGGGACAGTTCCTAATTCACCCCTCCACTTT

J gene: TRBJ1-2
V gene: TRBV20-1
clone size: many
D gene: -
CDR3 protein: CSARTAYWGYTF
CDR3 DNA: TGCAGTGCTAGGACAGCGTACTGGGGCTACACCTTC

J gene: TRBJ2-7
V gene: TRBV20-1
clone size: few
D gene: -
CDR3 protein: CSASRERTYEQYF
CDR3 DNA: TGCAGTGCTAGTCGGGAGCGCACTTACGAGCAGTACTTC

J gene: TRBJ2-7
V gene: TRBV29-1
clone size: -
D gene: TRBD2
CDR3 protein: CSVRWGRAYEQYF
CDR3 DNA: TGCAGCGTTAGGTGGGGGAGGGCCTACGAGCAGTACTTC

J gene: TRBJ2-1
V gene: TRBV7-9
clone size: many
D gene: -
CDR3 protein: CASSPDEQFF
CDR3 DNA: TGTGCCAGCAGCCCCGATGAGCAGTTCTTC

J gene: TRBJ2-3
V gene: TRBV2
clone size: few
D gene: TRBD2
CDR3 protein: CASRGAGSTDTQYF
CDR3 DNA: TGTGCCAGCAGGGGAGCGGGAAGCACAGATACGCAGTATTTT

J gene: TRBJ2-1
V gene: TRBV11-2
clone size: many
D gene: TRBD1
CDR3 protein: CASSTGTGTYNEQFF
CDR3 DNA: TGTGCCAGCAGCACCGGGACAGGCACTTACAATGAGCAGTTCTTC

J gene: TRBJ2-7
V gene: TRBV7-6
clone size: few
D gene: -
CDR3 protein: CASSPPRFPYEQYF
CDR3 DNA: TGTGCCAGCAGCCCCCCCCGTTTTCCCTACGAGCAGTACTTC

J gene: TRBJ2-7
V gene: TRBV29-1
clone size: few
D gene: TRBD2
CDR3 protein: CSVALAGNEQYF
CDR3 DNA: TGCAGCGTTGCACTAGCGGGCAACGAGCAGTACTTC

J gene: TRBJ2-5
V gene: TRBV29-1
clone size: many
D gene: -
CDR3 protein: CSVGGEETQYF
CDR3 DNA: TGCAGCGTTGGGGGAGAAGAGACCCAGTACTTC

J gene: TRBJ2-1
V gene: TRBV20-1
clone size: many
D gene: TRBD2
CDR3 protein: CSARDTRSGRSYEQFF
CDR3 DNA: TGCAGTGCTAGAGATACGAGGAGCGGGAGATCGTATGAGCAGTTCTTC

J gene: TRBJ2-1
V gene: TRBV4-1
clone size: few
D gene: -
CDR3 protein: CASSRGRAQSSYNEQFF
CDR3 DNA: TGCGCCAGCAGCCGAGGCAGGGCCCAGAGCTCCTACAATGAGCAGTTCTTC

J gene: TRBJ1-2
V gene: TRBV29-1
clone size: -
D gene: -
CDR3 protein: CSVVSTTVYGYTF
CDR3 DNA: TGCAGCGTTGTCTCTACAACCGTATATGGCTACACCTTC

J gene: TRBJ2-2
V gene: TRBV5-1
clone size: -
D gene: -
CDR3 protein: CASSLLNTGELFF
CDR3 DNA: TGCGCCAGCAGCTTACTGAACACCGGGGAGCTGTTTTTT

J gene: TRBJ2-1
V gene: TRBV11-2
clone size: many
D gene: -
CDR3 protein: CASSLNHNEQFF
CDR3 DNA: TGTGCCAGCAGCTTAAACCACAATGAGCAGTTCTTC

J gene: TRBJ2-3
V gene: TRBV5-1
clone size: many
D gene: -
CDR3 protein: CASSLVGGNRADTQYF
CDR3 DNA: TGCGCCAGCAGCTTGGTCGGCGGGAATAGGGCAGATACGCAGTATTTT

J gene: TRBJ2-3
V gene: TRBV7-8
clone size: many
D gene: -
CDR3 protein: CASSWTGSTDTQYF
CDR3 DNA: TGTGCCAGCAGCTGGACGGGGAGCACAGATACGCAGTATTTT

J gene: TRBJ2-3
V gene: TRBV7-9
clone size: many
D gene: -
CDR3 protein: CASSRGGKDTQYF
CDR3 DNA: TGTGCCAGCAGCCGAGGGGGTAAGGATACGCAGTATTTT

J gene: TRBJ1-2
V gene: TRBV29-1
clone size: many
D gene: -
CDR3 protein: CSVDAAYGYTF
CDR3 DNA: TGCAGCGTTGACGCAGCGTATGGCTACACCTTC

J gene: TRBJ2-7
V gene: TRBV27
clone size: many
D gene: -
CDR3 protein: CASSFDIPNEQYF
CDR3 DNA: TGTGCCAGCAGTTTTGACATACCGAACGAGCAGTACTTC

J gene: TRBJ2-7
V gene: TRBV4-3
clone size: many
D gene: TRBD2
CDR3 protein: CASSPRTSGSESYEQYF
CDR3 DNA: TGCGCCAGCAGCCCGAGGACTAGCGGGAGCGAGTCCTACGAGCAGTACTTC

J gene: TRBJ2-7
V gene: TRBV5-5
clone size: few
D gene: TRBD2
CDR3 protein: CASSLGGLAGEEQYF
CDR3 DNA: TGTGCCAGCAGCTTGGGGGGACTAGCGGGAGAAGAGCAGTACTTC

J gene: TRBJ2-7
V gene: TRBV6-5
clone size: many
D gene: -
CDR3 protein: CASSARGAAYEQYF
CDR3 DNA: TGTGCCAGCAGTGCACGCGGGGCCGCCTACGAGCAGTACTTC

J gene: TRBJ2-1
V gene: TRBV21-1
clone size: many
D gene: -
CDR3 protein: CASRRGGVSYNEQFF
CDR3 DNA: TGTGCCAGCAGGCGGGGCGGGGTATCCTACAATGAGCAGTTCTTC

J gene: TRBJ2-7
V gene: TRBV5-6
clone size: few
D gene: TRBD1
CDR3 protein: CASSVQGAGEQYF
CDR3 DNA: TGTGCCAGCAGCGTGCAGGGGGCCGGCGAGCAGTACTTC

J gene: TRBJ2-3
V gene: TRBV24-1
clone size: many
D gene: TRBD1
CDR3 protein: CATSDLGRGQDTQYF
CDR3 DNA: TGTGCCACCAGTGATTTAGGCAGGGGGCAAGATACGCAGTATTTT

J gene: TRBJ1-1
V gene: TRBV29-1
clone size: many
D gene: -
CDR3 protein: CSAQDGSNTEAFF
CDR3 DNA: TGCAGCGCCCAGGACGGCTCGAACACTGAAGCTTTCTTT

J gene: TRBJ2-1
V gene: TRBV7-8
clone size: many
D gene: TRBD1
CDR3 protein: CASSSDRGGYNEQFF
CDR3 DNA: TGTGCCAGCAGCTCCGACAGGGGTGGCTACAATGAGCAGTTCTTC

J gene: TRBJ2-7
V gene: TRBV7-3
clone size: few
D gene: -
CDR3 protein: CASSEFGGGEQYF
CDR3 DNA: TGTGCCAGCAGCGAATTTGGGGGCGGTGAGCAGTACTTC

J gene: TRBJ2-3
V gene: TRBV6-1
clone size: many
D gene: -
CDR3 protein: CASSEGPHYTDTQYF
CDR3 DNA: TGTGCCAGCAGTGAAGGGCCCCACTACACAGATACGCAGTATTTT

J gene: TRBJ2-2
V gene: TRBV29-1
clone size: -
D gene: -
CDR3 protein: CSVDTAYTGELFF
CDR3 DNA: TGCAGCGTTGACACAGCATACACCGGGGAGCTGTTTTTT

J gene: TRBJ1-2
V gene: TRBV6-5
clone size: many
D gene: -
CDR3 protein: CASRLMDGAGYTF
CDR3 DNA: TGTGCCAGCAGGCTTATGGACGGTGCGGGCTACACCTTC

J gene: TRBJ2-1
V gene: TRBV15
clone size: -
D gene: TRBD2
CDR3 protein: CATSRDKTLAGVLFF
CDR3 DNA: TGTGCCACCAGCAGAGATAAGACACTAGCGGGAGTACTGTTCTTC

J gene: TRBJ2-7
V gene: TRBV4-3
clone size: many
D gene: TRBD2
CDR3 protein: CASSQLAGAEGEQYF
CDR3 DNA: TGCGCCAGCAGCCAGCTAGCGGGAGCAGAGGGCGAGCAGTACTTC

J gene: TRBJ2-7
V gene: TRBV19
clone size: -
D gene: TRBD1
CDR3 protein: CASSSTGGYEQYF
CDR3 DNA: TGTGCCAGTAGTTCCACAGGGGGCTACGAGCAGTACTTC

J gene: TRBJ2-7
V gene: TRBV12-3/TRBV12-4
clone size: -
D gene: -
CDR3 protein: CASSLGGPSVQYF
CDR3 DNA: TGTGCCAGCAGTTTGGGGGGGCCTAGCGTGCAGTACTTC

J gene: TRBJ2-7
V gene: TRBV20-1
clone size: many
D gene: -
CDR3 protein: CSARDWGDPRLEQYF
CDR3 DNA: TGCAGTGCTAGAGATTGGGGAGACCCAAGACTCGAGCAGTACTTC